Below, 11 T cell receptor beta chains from the same sample are listed, as sequenced in a study of CD8+CD57+ T cells in acquired aplastic anemia. Selection for sequencing was limited to patients who had shown CD8+CD57+ cell expansion by flow cytometry. Profiles of TCR beta VDJ and CDR3 were generated from a genomic DNA template. TCRdb recomputed calls from the reads with MiXCR, one row per CDR3 protein. Of over 150,000 distinct CDR3 sequences detected, around 48% appear once; the ten largest clones hold approximately 3%. The sequenced sample was sorted CD4+, CD8+, or CD8+CD57+ T cells (not recorded which) from PBMCs. Source of these receptors: a human donor with aplastic anemia.

J is TRBJ1-2 and V is TRBV2; 9 bases are a match to TRBD1. The length of the CDR3 is 15 residues. Germline V gene data show CDR1 as SNHLY and CDR2 as FYNNEI. Germline trimming cut 2 bases from V and 6 bases from J; bases unmatched to any gene: 7. The DNA of the CDR3 is TGTGCCAGCAGTGAACCGGGACAGGGAGGGAATGGCTACACCTTC. Encoded protein: CASSEPGQGGNGYTF.

This sequence joins TRBV7-3 and TRBJ2-3; no definite D call. V lost 3 bases and J 2 bases, leaving 9 bases between the germline ends. This CDR3 contains 14 residues. CDR1 SGHTA and CDR2 FQGTGA come from the germline V gene. The CDR3 sequence is CASSFRYSTDTQYF. CDR3 in DNA: TGTGCCAGCAGCTTTCGCTACTCCACAGATACGCAGTATTTT.

A single count supports this clonotype. The chain is built from TRBV4-1 and TRBJ1-2; D not certain. Trimming shortened V by 0 bases and J by 4 bases, and 12 bases separated the two germline ends. Germline V gene lookup returns CDR1 MGHRA and CDR2 YSYEKL. The CDR3 consists of 15 residues. The CDR3: CASSQDSLARYGYTF. The CDR3 nucleotides are TGCGCCAGCAGCCAAGATTCACTTGCACGCTATGGCTACACCTTC.

The chain joins TRBV2 to TRBJ1-6; perhaps TRBD1 as D (5 bases). Germline V gene data show CDR1 as SNHLY and CDR2 as FYNNEI. Trimming stripped 6 bases from V and 10 bases from J, with 10 bases between. This CDR3 is built from 12 residues. The CDR3 protein is CASRQGWSPLHF. As DNA, the CDR3 is TGTGCCAGCAGGCAGGGTTGGTCACCCCTCCACTTT.

In its sample, this clonotype was seen a few times. J is TRBJ1-1 and V is TRBV10-3, with TRBD1 matching over 8 bases. In germline, CDR1 is ENHRY, CDR2 SYGVKD. The CDR3 consists of 14 residues. V shed 4 bases and J 3 bases; nucleotides not matched to a gene: 4. The CDR3 here is CAISAQGADTEAFF. CDR3 nucleotide sequence: TGTGCCATCAGTGCCCAGGGGGCAGACACTGAAGCTTTCTTT.

This clonotype was seen many times. The chain combines TRBV20-1 with TRBJ2-4; D perhaps matches TRBD2 (5 bases). The CDR3 runs 14 residues. The germline CDR1 and CDR2 sequences are DFQATT and SNEGSKA (reference sequence). V was clipped by 3 bases and J by 0 bases, with 9 bases between them. CDR3 nucleotide sequence: TGCAGTGCTAGGACGGGGTTAGCCAAAAACATTCAGTACTTC. It translates to CSARTGLAKNIQYF.

This chain joins TRBV29-1 and TRBJ1-2, with a possible D match to TRBD1 (6 bases). V dropped 4 bases and J dropped 3 bases, with 15 bases sitting between them. Germline values: CDR1 SQVTM, CDR2 ANQGSEA. The CDR3 length is 14 residues. The CDR3, as DNA: TGCAGCGTTGTGGGGGGCGCGGCTGACTATGGCTACACCTTC. This encodes CSVVGGAADYGYTF.

Concerning this clonotype: The junction differs from germline at one of its ends, possibly a read error. The chain recombines TRBV24-1 with TRBJ2-5; 14 bases are a match to TRBD2. This CDR3 spans 19 amino acids. The germline gives CDR1 KGHDR, CDR2 SFDVKD. The CDR3 bases are TGTGCCGCCAGTGATCCGGGACTAGCGGGAGTAGGGGGCCAAGAGACCCAGTACTTC. This codes for CAASDPGLAGVGGQETQYF.

The CDR3, as DNA: TGTGCCAGCAGCGGTGAGGGGGGGGATGGCTACACCTTC. Translating gives CASSGEGGDGYTF. The rearrangement uses TRBV2 and TRBJ1-2, with D possibly being TRBD1 (6 bases). This CDR3 spans 13 amino acids. In germline, CDR1 is SNHLY, CDR2 FYNNEI. V lost 6 bases, J lost 6 bases, and 14 bases lay in between.

The chain uses TRBV12-3 or TRBV12-4 and TRBJ1-1; D is possibly TRBD1 (6 bases). This CDR3 region has 15 residues. V shed 5 bases and J shed 3 bases, with 16 bases lying between them. The CDR3 protein is CASSDPRGGDTEAFF. The CDR3 DNA sequence: TGTGCCAGCAGTGACCCCAGGGGTGGGGACACTGAAGCTTTCTTT.

Of note for this clonotype: Likely a read error: the CDR3 ends without its conserved phenylalanine or tryptophan. This CDR3 is CAISEGPQNTEAFS. The CDR3 nucleotides read TGTGCCATCAGTGAAGGCCCCCAAAACACTGAAGCTTTCTCT. The chain employs TRBV10-3 and TRBJ1-1; no reliable D call. V lost 3 bases, J lost 2 bases, and 10 bases lay in between. The CDR3 runs to 14 residues. Germline V lookup: CDR1 ENHRY, CDR2 SYGVKD.